This TCR beta chain was profiled in a study of beta chain features in type 1 diabetes. The entirety of the isolated RNA underwent reverse transcription, so expressed TCRB transcripts were sequenced. Data came from immunoSEQ multiplex PCR; TCRdb stores just in-frame clones and leaves some out. This sample has about 650,000 clones, with around 12% found just once. General study results and limits: For Type 1 diabetes patients, all four CD4+ subsets carried TCRB CDR3s that were moderately but significantly shorter. Because the template was cDNA, high-expressing cells might be over-represented. Patients' naive, central memory and regulatory TCRB repertoires appeared more alike than those of healthy donors.

Trimming took 4 bases from V and 4 from J, leaving 7 bases between them. The CDR3 is 12 amino acids. Per germline, CDR1 LNHDA and CDR2 SQIVND (reference sequence). With regard to this clone: The antigen is not known.

CD4+ cells of the naive, central memory, regulatory and stem cell-like memory types were sorted via CD45RO/CCR7/CD25/CD127/CD95/CD27. The rearrangement uses TRBV19 and TRBJ2-5, with D hard to call. The sequencing input was naive CD4+ T cells from blood. The origin of this receptor is a man younger than 40 with type 1 diabetes. The CDR3 loop reads CASSKRGETQYF. The CDR3 bases are TGTGCCAGTAGTAAGCGAGGAGAGACCCAGTACTTC.